Below are 14 T cell receptor beta chains sequenced from a single sample in a study of shared clonotypes between healthy human individuals. Assay: immunoSEQ multiplex PCR; the TCRdb copy retains only in-frame clones and omits some. This table holds 640,000 or so clones, more than 70% found once. Sequenced sample: memory CD4+ T cells sorted from blood. The subset is: CD45RA-negative fraction. The receptors were sampled from a woman in her twenties or thirties in good health.

The chain is built from TRBV10-3 and TRBJ1-1; 8 bases are a match to TRBD1. Germline CDR1 reads ENHRY; CDR2 reads SYGVKD. J lost 4 bases, V lost 3 bases, and 4 bases had no gene match. The CDR3 sequence is 14 residues long. In DNA, the CDR3 is TGTGCCATCAGTGACAGGGGGCGGGGCACTGAAGCTTTCTTT. The encoded protein is CAISDRGRGTEAFF.

The chain recombines TRBV28 with TRBJ1-2, with 9 nucleotides matching TRBD1. Germline loops: CDR1 MDHEN, CDR2 SYDVKM. The V and J ends lost 7 bases and 4 bases, in that order; junction bases with no gene match: 4. This CDR3 has 13 amino acids. The CDR3 DNA is TGTGCCAGCAAACCGGGACAGGGCTATGGCTACACCTTC. Its translation is CASKPGQGYGYTF.

J is TRBJ1-6 and V is TRBV4-2, with 9 bases lining up with TRBD1. CDR1 is LGHNA and CDR2 is YNFKEQ in the germline V gene. V lost 4 bases and J lost 4; bases outside the gene matches: 5. This CDR3 spans 16 amino acids. CDR3 sequence: CASSLGGTGYNSPLHF. CDR3 coding DNA: TGTGCCAGCAGCCTAGGGGGGACAGGGTATAATTCACCCCTCCACTTT.

This clone turned up a few times. This rearrangement joins TRBV6-1 to TRBJ2-3; 8 nucleotides align to TRBD2. CDR1 is MNHNS, CDR2 SASEGT, per germline. J lost 5 bases, V lost 1 base, and 11 bases had no gene match. The length of the CDR3 is 17 residues. The DNA of the CDR3 is TGTGCCAGCAGTGAAGAGGGAAGAGCGGGAGTGGTAGATACGCAGTATTTT. Translating it yields CASSEEGRAGVVDTQYF.

The J gene is TRBJ2-7, the V gene TRBV6-1; 9 bases agree with TRBD2. The germline V gene encodes CDR1 MNHNS and CDR2 SASEGT. Unmatched junction bases numbered 12, after V lost 3 bases and J lost 9 bases. The CDR3 extends over 15 amino acids. The CDR3 region has the DNA TGTGCCAGCAGTGATTGGGCGGGAGGGGGTATCGGGCAGTACTTC. Protein: CASSDWAGGGIGQYF.

V gene TRBV6-5 combines with J gene TRBJ1-2; tentatively, D is TRBD1 (5 bases). This CDR3 spans 14 amino acids. The V gene's germline CDR1 is MNHEY and CDR2 SVGAGI. V gave up 2 bases and J gave up 5 bases, with 12 bases separating them. The CDR3 loop is CASSYGATVYGYTF. CDR3 in DNA: TGTGCCAGCAGTTACGGCGCGACAGTGTATGGCTACACCTTC.

J is TRBJ2-7 and V is TRBV4-1; D is uncertain. The V gene lost 6 bases and the J gene lost 2 bases, with 17 bases spanning the gap. The CDR3 has 15 residues. The germline CDR1 and CDR2 sequences are MGHRA and YSYEKL. The CDR3 region has the DNA TGCGCCAGCAGTTACGGATTACTGGCCGCCTACGAGCAGTACTTC. This translates into CASSYGLLAAYEQYF.

This chain connects TRBV7-9 to TRBJ1-2; D is ambiguous. The CDR3 sequence is 14 residues long. Germline V gene sequence: CDR1 SEHNR, CDR2 FQNEAQ (reference sequence). The V gene lost 2 bases and the J gene lost 5 bases, with 12 bases spanning the gap. This CDR3 reads CASSLSSAMYGYTF. The CDR3 DNA reads as TGTGCCAGCAGCTTATCGTCAGCTATGTATGGCTACACCTTC. The full variable domain, in which reference TRBV7-9 and TRBJ1-2 provide the parts outside the CDR3, is DTGVSQNPRHKITKRGQNVTFRCDPISEHNRLYWYRQTLGQGPEFLTYFQNEAQLEKSRLLSDRFSAERPKGSFSTLEIQRTEQGDSAMYLCASSLSSAMYGYTFGSGTRLTVV.

This chain connects TRBV19 to TRBJ2-1; TRBD2 agrees at 9 bases. The germline gives CDR1 LNHDA, CDR2 SQIVND (reference sequence). The CDR3 is 14 amino acids. The J segment lost 10 bases and the V segment lost 3 bases, leaving 7 bases of the junction unmatched. As DNA, the CDR3 is TGTGCCAGTAGTATTTCGCTAGCGGGGACGGAGCAGTTCTTC. Translated: CASSISLAGTEQFF.

The chain recombines TRBV11-2 with TRBJ2-7, with no clear D. This CDR3 contains 15 residues. Germline lookup yields CDR1 SGHAT and CDR2 FQNNGV. V was clipped by 0 bases and J by 3 bases, with 12 bases between them. CDR3 amino acids: CASSLDTAGRYEQYF. The CDR3 bases are TGTGCCAGCAGCTTAGATACAGCAGGACGCTACGAGCAGTACTTC. The full variable domain, its missing parts supplied by reference TRBV11-2 and TRBJ2-7, is EAGVAQSPRYKIIEKRQSVAFWCNPISGHATLYWYQQILGQGPKLLIQFQNNGVVDDSQLPKDRFSAERLKGVDSTLKIQPAKLEDSAVYLCASSLDTAGRYEQYFGPGTRLTVT.

This chain links TRBV18 with TRBJ2-7, with TRBD2 matching over 7 bases. Trimming cost V 6 bases and J 2 bases; bases outside gene matches: 10. The germline V gene has CDR1 KGHSH and CDR2 LQKENI. This CDR3 has 15 amino acids. CDR3 sequence: CASSQTSMGPYEQYF. CDR3 DNA sequence: TGTGCCAGCTCGCAGACTAGCATGGGCCCCTACGAGCAGTACTTC.

Points on this clone: Different DNA sequences within this sample yield the same CDR3. The chain employs TRBV5-1 and TRBJ2-1, with D possibly TRBD2 on 6 matching bases. V shed 7 bases and J shed 4 bases, with 15 bases lying between them. Germline V gives CDR1 SGHRS, CDR2 YFSETQ. The CDR3 totals 14 residues. CDR3 in DNA: TGCGCCAGCGCCCGGGACTCCTCGTACAATGAGCAGTTCTTC. This sequence encodes CASARDSSYNEQFF.

The V and J genes are TRBV6-6 and TRBJ2-5, with D perhaps TRBD1 or TRBD2 (6 bases each). Germline lookup yields CDR1 MNHNY and CDR2 SVGAGI (reference sequence). V was shortened by 2 bases and J by 5 bases, with 12 bases between the two germline ends. The CDR3 has 14 residues. DNA for the CDR3: TGTGCCAGCAGTTACGGGGGGCTCTATGAGACCCAGTACTTC. This codes for CASSYGGLYETQYF.

The V call is TRBV30, the J call TRBJ1-2; D remains ambiguous. CDR1 and CDR2 (germline): GTSNPN, SVGIG (reference sequence). CDR3 length equals 12 residues. V lost 3 bases and J lost 7, with 12 bases in between. As DNA, the CDR3 is TGTGCCTGGAGGCCTGGGGAGGGTGGCTACACCTTC. Translation gives CAWRPGEGGYTF. The variable domain in full, with the rest retrieved from reference TRBV30 and TRBJ1-2, is SQTIHQWPATLVQPVGSPLSLECTVEGTSNPNLYWYRQAAGRGLQLLFYSVGIGQISSEVPQNLSASRPQDRQFILSSKKLLLSDSGFYLCAWRPGEGGYTFGSGTRLTVV.